Sequencing of this T cell receptor (beta chain) was carried out in a study of T cell changes during pregnancy in multiple sclerosis (dated by TCRdb to about 2019). Regarding the complete study: In women with multiple sclerosis, the researchers looked at how the T cell repertoire shifted as pregnancy progressed.

This clone showed up just once. The antigen it binds to is not known. No much larger clone exists at a distance of one base, and base qualities are not known. Library construction relied on the immunoSEQ multiplex PCR assay. Entries here come from immuneACCESS through TCRdb and include only in-frame sequences with V and J called. Some clones fail to appear in such tables; in the studies checked, an unresolved V gene covers under half of the shortfall, and the cause of the remainder is unknown. Recorded for this sample are 76,000 or so clones; around 93% of them occurred a single time. Clones ranked in the top ten supply around 0.75% of the sample. V drops 3 bases and J drops 0 bases, leaving 11 bases in between. From the cysteine up to the phenylalanine, the CDR3 has a length of 15 residues. Just the 45-base CDR3 DNA is kept, in frame starting at base 1. The germline V gene specifies SGHTA as CDR1 and FQGNSA as CDR2.

The clonotype comes from a female donor in good health, enrolled as a control in a pregnancy study. The V gene is TRBV7-2 and the J gene is TRBJ1-2; the D segment cannot be called with confidence. Sample: peripheral blood, taken in the second trimester of pregnancy. The base sequence is TGTGCCAGCAGCTTGCAGAGGTTAGCTAACTATGGCTACACCTTC. This gives the protein CASSLQRLANYGYTF.